This T cell receptor beta chain derives from a study of blood T cell repertoires in COVID-19. Only in-frame clones appear in the TCRdb table, and some are missing; sequencing was by immunoSEQ multiplex PCR. Of about 48,000 clones in the sample, approximately 83% were seen once. The CDR3 is made up of 13 amino acids. Between the trimmed V and J ends, which lost 2 bases and 12 bases, there was a span of 11 bases. Germline V gene sequence: CDR1 MNHNS, CDR2 SASEGT. The origin of this receptor is a human donor in a cohort sampled during active COVID-19. The donor label of this sample is uncertain. The rearrangement joins TRBV6-1 to TRBJ2-6; no definite D call. The sample taken for sequencing was peripheral blood. CDR3 loop: CASSEYDSGVLTF. The CDR3 region has the DNA TGTGCCAGCAGTGAATACGATTCCGGCGTCCTGACTTTC.